This T cell receptor beta chain is from a study of tumor-infiltrating lymphocytes in primary liver carcinoma. Study-level background: Male and female patients aged 30 to 69 years made up the cohort. Tissue type made little difference to sample yields of roughly 3.5 to 7.5 million productive TCRbeta reads.

Co-extraction of both nucleic acids (RNA and DNA) used roughly 18-32 mg of unsorted bulk tissue. With approximately 470 ng total RNA as template and a constant-region primer, TCR beta cDNA was made. Library construction for TCR beta comprised three nested multiplex PCR rounds performed with slightly modified ARM-PCR. Investigators reported that the first two PCR rounds, at 10 to 11 cycles each, used TRBV1-TRBV30 forward primers with a C-beta reverse primer. TCRdb called the multiplex PCR reads again in MiXCR, with one record for every CDR3 protein. The table lists roughly 200,000 distinct CDR3 sequences, around 81% of them singletons. The study's findings and limits: Blood fell significantly below tumors in its top-250-clone fraction (p = 0.039).

This clonotype showed up just a few times. Its specificity is unknown. This CDR3 spans 13 amino acids. V lost 8 bases to trimming and J lost 5 bases, with 13 bases between them. Germline V gives CDR1 SGDLS, CDR2 YYNGEE. The TCR comes from a man aged 35 to 55 with primary liver carcinoma and hepatitis B virus infection. The gene calls are TRBV9 and TRBJ2-2; D gene uncertain. Sequencing was performed on tumor tissue from primary liver carcinoma. In DNA, the CDR3 is TGTGCCAGTAGCTTTAGATGGACCGGGGAGCTGTTTTTT. Residues: CASSFRWTGELFF.